This T cell receptor (beta chain) was recorded in a study of T cell repertoires in cytomegalovirus infection. Turning to the study itself: Indications of both CMV infection and matching HLA type were provided by public TCR beta signatures.

TCRdb fed the reads into MiXCR, producing one record per CDR3 protein. Of fewer than 650,000 distinct CDR3 sequences listed, almost 40% were seen once; the top ten hold 48%. A word on this clonotype: Its target is not known.

Germline loops: CDR1 LNHDA, CDR2 SQIVND (reference sequence). With 1 base removed from V and 5 bases from J, the gap between germline ends came to 13 bases. The CDR3 contains 15 residues. The source was cultured PBMCs, collected from culture after CMV antigen stimulation. The TCR originated in a human donor in good health (CMV status not recorded). Some clones in this sample may be carry-over from other donors' samples. The rearrangement uses TRBV19 and TRBJ2-3, with D tentatively TRBD2 (5 bases). CDR3 coding DNA: TGTGCCAGTAGTATAGCCCCATTGGGGAGAGATACGCAGTATTTT. It codes for CASSIAPLGRDTQYF.